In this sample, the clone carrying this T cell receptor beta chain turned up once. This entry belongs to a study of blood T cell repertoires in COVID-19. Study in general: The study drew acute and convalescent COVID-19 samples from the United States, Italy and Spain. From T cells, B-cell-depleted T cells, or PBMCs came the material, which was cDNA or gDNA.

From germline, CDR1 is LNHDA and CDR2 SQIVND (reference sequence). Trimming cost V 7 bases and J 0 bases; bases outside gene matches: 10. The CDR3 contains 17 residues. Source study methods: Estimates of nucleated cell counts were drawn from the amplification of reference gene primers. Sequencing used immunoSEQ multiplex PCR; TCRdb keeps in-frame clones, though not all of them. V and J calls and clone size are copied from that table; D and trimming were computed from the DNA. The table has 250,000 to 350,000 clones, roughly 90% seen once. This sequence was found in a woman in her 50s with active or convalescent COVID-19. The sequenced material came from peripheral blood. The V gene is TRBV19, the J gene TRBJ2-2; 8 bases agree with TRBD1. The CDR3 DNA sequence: TGTGCCAGTAACAGGGACAGGACGAAAGCGAACACCGGGGAGCTGTTTTTT. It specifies CASNRDRTKANTGELFF. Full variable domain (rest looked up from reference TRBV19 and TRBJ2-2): DGGITQSPKYLFRKEGQNVTLSCEQNLNHDAMYWYRQDPGQGLRLIYYSQIVNDFQKGDIAEGYSVSREKKESFPLTVTSAQKNPTAFYLCASNRDRTKANTGELFFGEGSRLTVL.